The 27 T cell receptor beta chains presented below share a single source sample, sequenced in a study of OX40 agonist ivuxolimab in advanced cancers. Produced via immunoSEQ multiplex PCR; TCRdb's table is partial and in-frame only. Here the sample spans 40,000 to 60,000 clones, 80% to 90% being singletons. The specimen comprised CD4+ or CD8+ T cells sorted from blood, sampled in a trial of the OX40 agonist ivuxolimab. Receptor source: an adult with an advanced solid tumor such as melanoma, head and neck, liver or kidney cancer.

This sequence joins TRBV18 and TRBJ2-7, with TRBD1 matching over 10 bases. The germline V gene encodes CDR1 KGHSH and CDR2 LQKENI. This CDR3 comprises 15 residues. Trimming took 3 bases from V and 3 from J; bases not matched to a gene: 5. CDR3 nucleotides: TGTGCCAGCTCACCGACAGGGGGCGCGGACTACGAGCAGTACTTC. It codes for CASSPTGGADYEQYF.

The J gene is TRBJ2-1, the V gene TRBV9; the match to TRBD2 covers 9 bases. The V and J ends lost 4 bases and 8 bases, in that order; junction bases with no gene match: 10. The germline V gene has CDR1 SGDLS and CDR2 YYNGEE. The CDR3 has 15 amino acids. The CDR3 sequence is CASSPLAGSKDEQFF. In nucleotides, the CDR3 is TGTGCCAGCAGCCCCCTAGCGGGAAGTAAGGATGAGCAGTTCTTC. The whole variable domain, remainder taken from reference TRBV9 and TRBJ2-1, is DSGVTQTPKHLITATGQRVTLRCSPRSGDLSVYWYQQSLDQGLQFLIQYYNGEERAKGNILERFSAQQFPDLHSELNLSSLELGDSALYFCASSPLAGSKDEQFFGPGTRLTVL.

This clone occurred a few times. The V and J genes are TRBV5-4 and TRBJ2-5; the D gene is possibly TRBD1 (5 bases). Germline V CDR1 and CDR2: SGHNT, YYREEE (reference sequence). CDR3 length equals 16 residues. The V gene lost 4 bases and the J gene lost 1 base, with 17 bases spanning the gap. CDR3 bases: TGTGCCAGCAGCCCAGCGTTGGGGCGGACCCAAGAGACCCAGTACTTC. Translated: CASSPALGRTQETQYF.

The chain links TRBV12-5 to TRBJ2-7, with 8 bases that match TRBD1. CDR3 length: 17 residues. Germline V gene lookup returns CDR1 LGHNT and CDR2 FRNRAP. V lost 0 bases, J lost 6 bases, and 13 bases stayed unmatched. CDR3 nucleotide sequence: TGTGCTAGTGGTTTGGTTGTGTGGGACAGGCCGACGGGCGAGCAGTACTTC. Translation gives CASGLVVWDRPTGEQYF. Variable domain in full (rest from reference TRBV12-5 and TRBJ2-7): DARVTQTPRHKVTEMGQEVTMRCQPILGHNTVFWYRQTMMQGLELLAYFRNRAPLDDSGMPKDRFSAEMPDATLATLKIQPSEPRDSAVYFCASGLVVWDRPTGEQYFGPGTRLTVT.

The chain uses TRBV9 and TRBJ1-6; TRBD1 agrees at 7 bases. Trimming took 1 base from V and 7 from J; bases not matched to a gene: 5. CDR1 and CDR2 (germline): SGDLS, YYNGEE. The length of the CDR3 is 15 residues. CDR3 DNA: TGTGCCAGCAGCGTATACCGGGACAGCAATTCACCCCTCCACTTT. Protein sequence: CASSVYRDSNSPLHF.

The chain has TRBV10-2 and TRBJ1-5, with 7 nucleotides matching TRBD1. Germline CDR1 reads WSHSY; CDR2 reads SAAADI. This CDR3 spans 14 amino acids. Trimming cost V 4 bases and J 10 bases; bases outside gene matches: 10. CDR3 amino acids: CASSVRSGGEPQHF. CDR3 coding DNA: TGCGCCAGCAGTGTTAGGTCAGGGGGGGAACCCCAGCATTTT.

The V call is TRBV30, the J call TRBJ1-3; D remains ambiguous. Germline V gene data show CDR1 as GTSNPN and CDR2 as SVGIG (reference sequence). The CDR3 has 15 amino acids. V lost 2 bases and J lost 0, with 11 bases in between. CDR3: CAWSRLAASGNTIYF. Here the CDR3 DNA reads TGTGCCTGGAGTAGATTAGCCGCCTCTGGAAACACCATATATTTT.

V usage is TRBV6-5 and J usage is TRBJ1-1; 7 bases line up with TRBD1. The length of the CDR3 is 12 residues. Trimming took 11 bases from V and 0 from J; bases not matched to a gene: 3. Germline assignment: CDR1 MNHEY and CDR2 SVGAGI. In DNA, the CDR3 is TGTGCCGTCACAGGGGTGAACACTGAAGCTTTCTTT. Protein: CAVTGVNTEAFF.

This chain uses TRBV4-1 with TRBJ1-2, with 8 nucleotides matching TRBD1. The CDR3 is 16 amino acids. After removal of 2 bases from V and 5 bases from J, the junction contained 10 bases not matched to a gene. Germline V gene sequence: CDR1 MGHRA, CDR2 YSYEKL. In DNA, the CDR3 is TGCGCCAGCAGCCAACTTTTTGGACAGGGAAGGTATGGCTACACCTTC. It translates to CASSQLFGQGRYGYTF.

The CDR3 DNA is TGTGCCTGGACACGGGCCGGGACCGAGAACACTGAAGCTTTCTTT. It is translated as CAWTRAGTENTEAFF. V and J are TRBV30 and TRBJ1-1; D possibly corresponds to TRBD1 (5 bases). The V end lost 4 bases, the J end lost 1 base, and 16 bases lay between the germline ends. The CDR3 loop spans 15 amino acids. The germline V gene has CDR1 GTSNPN and CDR2 SVGIG (reference sequence).

This chain connects TRBV6-5 to TRBJ2-2; a possible D gene is TRBD1 (5 bases). Germline-derived CDR1 and CDR2 are MNHEY and SVGAGI. This CDR3 region has 14 residues. The V gene lost 5 bases and the J gene lost 1 base, with 8 bases spanning the gap. The CDR3 is CASSTGQNTGELFF. The DNA of the CDR3 is TGTGCCAGCAGTACTGGACAGAACACCGGGGAGCTGTTTTTT.

V is TRBV7-9 and J is TRBJ2-5; 9 bases align to TRBD1. The J call is uncertain, as TRBJ2-7 better fits the DNA end. Germline CDR1 reads SEHNR; CDR2 reads FQNEAQ (reference sequence). The CDR3 totals 14 residues. The CDR3 coding sequence is TGTGCCAGCAGCTGGACAGGGGATTCGGACGAGCAGTACTTC. This gives the protein CASSWTGDSDEQYF.

The chain uses TRBV6-4 and TRBJ1-2; TRBD1 might be the D (6 bases). The germline gives CDR1 MRHNA, CDR2 SNTAGT. The CDR3 spans 14 residues. The ends were cut back, 6 bases at V and 1 base at J, with 12 bases in the middle. The CDR3 reads CASSVDRFNYGYTF. For the CDR3, the DNA is TGTGCCAGCAGCGTGGACAGATTTAACTATGGCTACACCTTC.

This clone was found once. The V call is TRBV29-1, the J call TRBJ1-1; D unresolved. V was cut by 7 bases and J by 0 bases, with 6 bases left in between. This CDR3 comprises 11 residues. In germline, CDR1 is SQVTM, CDR2 ANQGSEA. This chain's CDR3 is CSGELNTEAFF. In DNA form, the CDR3 reads TGCAGCGGGGAGTTGAACACTGAAGCTTTCTTT.

The CDR3, as DNA: TGCAGCGTTGGCAGGGACTACGAGCAGTACTTC. Its translation: CSVGRDYEQYF. This chain connects TRBV29-1 to TRBJ2-7, with a tentative D call TRBD1 (5 bases). This CDR3 has 11 residues. The germline gives CDR1 SQVTM, CDR2 ANQGSEA. V dropped 4 bases and J dropped 3 bases, with 7 bases sitting between them.

V usage is TRBV6-6 and J usage is TRBJ2-1; D is tentatively TRBD1 or TRBD2 (5 bases each). CDR3 length: 13 residues. Trimming took off 7 bases at V and 10 bases at J, with 17 bases between the two ends. Germline CDR1 is MNHNY and CDR2 is SVGAGI (reference sequence). CDR3 in amino acids: CASTDSGSGEQFF. In DNA, the CDR3 is TGTGCCAGCACCGACAGCGGTTCGGGAGAGCAGTTCTTC.

This chain uses TRBV21-1 with TRBJ2-3; the listed D gene, TRBD1, was not tested against the DNA. TRBV21-1 is a listed pseudogene. The CDR3 length is 20 residues. This CDR3 reads CASSNPGPTRGAPSTDTQYF. The CDR3 DNA sequence: TGTGCCAGCAGCAATCCAGGGCCGACAAGGGGCGCCCCTAGCACAGATACGCAGTATTTT.

The V call is TRBV7-2, the J call TRBJ2-7; tentative D call: TRBD2 (5 bases). The CDR3 is 16 residues long. Trimming took off 1 base at V and 2 bases at J, with 15 bases between the two ends. Per the germline V gene, CDR1 is SGHTA and CDR2 is FQGNSA. Here the CDR3 DNA reads TGTGCCAGCAGCTTAGTCGATTGGCGGGTCGCCTACGAGCAGTACTTC. It codes for CASSLVDWRVAYEQYF.

CDR3 coding DNA: TGTGCTAGTGGTAAAGAGGGGGGGGTTCCTTCCTACGAGCAGTACTTC. Its protein is CASGKEGGVPSYEQYF. The gene calls are TRBV12-5 and TRBJ2-7; maybe TRBD2 (7 bases). Germline CDR1 is LGHNT and CDR2 is FRNRAP. The germline V and J ends were trimmed by 5 bases and 1 base, with 18 bases remaining between them. The CDR3 consists of 16 residues.

CDR3 DNA: TGTGCCAGCAGGGGTTTTACGGGAACCAACACCGGGGAGCTGTTTTTT. Translating gives CASRGFTGTNTGELFF. The chain couples TRBV7-9 to TRBJ2-2, with TRBD2 as a possible D gene (5 bases). Looked up from germline, CDR1 is SEHNR and CDR2 is FQNEAQ (reference sequence). V was clipped by 6 bases and J by 2 bases, with 16 bases between them. This CDR3 spans 16 amino acids.

The V and J genes are TRBV10-1 and TRBJ2-1, with 9 bases that match TRBD1. Germline V gene lookup returns CDR1 WNHNN and CDR2 SYGVQD (reference sequence). The CDR3 spans 15 residues. Losses at the gene ends were 7 bases for V and 4 bases for J; bases not matched to a gene: 8. The CDR3 DNA reads as TGCGCCAGCATGGGCTCAGGACAGGGGTACAATGAGCAGTTCTTC. As protein: CASMGSGQGYNEQFF.

This clone was counted at least ten times. V and J are TRBV25-1 and TRBJ1-1; 9 bases map to TRBD1. The germline gives CDR1 MGHDK, CDR2 SYGVNS. The CDR3 has 13 residues. With V trimmed by 4 bases and J by 4 bases, 1 base remained unmatched. For the CDR3, the DNA is TGTGCCAGCAGTGTGACAGGGGGCACTGAAGCTTTCTTT. Translation: CASSVTGGTEAFF.

This sequence joins TRBV12-5 and TRBJ1-1, with D hard to call. The CDR3 runs to 13 residues. Germline V gene sequence: CDR1 LGHNT, CDR2 FRNRAP. Trimming shortened V by 6 bases and J by 1 base, and 9 bases separated the two germline ends. Here the CDR3 reads CASGVQSNTEAFF. The CDR3 DNA follows: TGTGCTAGTGGGGTCCAATCGAACACTGAAGCTTTCTTT.

J is TRBJ1-5 and V is TRBV19; TRBD1 matches 7 bases. The germline CDR1 and CDR2 sequences are LNHDA and SQIVND (reference sequence). V lost 7 bases to trimming and J lost 5 bases; unmatched junction nucleotides: 11. The CDR3 covers 15 residues. CDR3 bases: TGTGCCAGTAAGGGATTACAGGGGAGGGATCAGCCCCAGCATTTT. This sequence encodes CASKGLQGRDQPQHF.

CDR3 sequence reads: CASSAHRVLSNQPQHF. The CDR3 nucleotides are TGTGCCAGCAGTGCCCACCGGGTCCTTAGCAATCAGCCCCAGCATTTT. The chain carries TRBV27 and TRBJ1-5, with unresolved D. From germline, CDR1 is MNHEY and CDR2 SMNVEV (reference sequence). The CDR3 sequence is 16 residues long. The V end lost 5 bases, the J end lost 0 bases, and 14 bases lay between the germline ends.

The chain uses TRBV4-1 and TRBJ2-6; the D is unclear. Trimming cost V 3 bases and J 8 bases, with 8 bases left between them. The CDR3 consists of 13 residues. Looked up from germline, CDR1 is MGHRA and CDR2 is YSYEKL. The CDR3 spells CASSQWDSNVLTF. In DNA, the CDR3 is TGCGCCAGCAGCCAGTGGGATTCCAACGTCCTGACTTTC.

This chain joins TRBV30 and TRBJ2-7; D ambiguous. CDR1 and CDR2 from the germline V gene are GTSNPN and SVGIG (reference sequence). The V gene lost 0 bases and the J gene lost 4 bases, with 13 bases spanning the gap. This CDR3 is 14 amino acids long. The chain's CDR3 is CAWSVKLQLYEQYF. CDR3 nucleotide sequence: TGTGCCTGGAGTGTGAAGCTACAATTATACGAGCAGTACTTC.